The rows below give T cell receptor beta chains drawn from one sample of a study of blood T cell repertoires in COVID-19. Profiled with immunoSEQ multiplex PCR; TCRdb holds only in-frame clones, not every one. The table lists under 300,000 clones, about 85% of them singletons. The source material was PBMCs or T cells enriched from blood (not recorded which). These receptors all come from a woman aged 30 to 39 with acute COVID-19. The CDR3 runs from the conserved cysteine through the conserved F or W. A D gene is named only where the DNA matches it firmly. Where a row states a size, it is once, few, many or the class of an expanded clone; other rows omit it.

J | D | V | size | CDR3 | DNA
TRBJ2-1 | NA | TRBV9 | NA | CASSVDLASYNEQFF | TGTGCCAGCAGCGTAGACCTAGCGTCGTACAATGAGCAGTTCTTC
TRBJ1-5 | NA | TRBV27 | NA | CASSLSIPGLGVWAQHF | TGTGCCAGCAGTTTATCGATTCCCGGGCTAGGGGTCTGGGCCCAGCATTTT
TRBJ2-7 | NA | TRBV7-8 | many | CASSLALAESSYEQYF | TGTGCCAGCAGCTTAGCTTTAGCGGAGAGCTCCTACGAGCAGTACTTC
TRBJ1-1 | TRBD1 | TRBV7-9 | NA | CASSLNRGLEAFF | TGTGCCAGCAGCTTAAACAGGGGGCTTGAAGCTTTCTTT
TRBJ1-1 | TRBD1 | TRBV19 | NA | CASSVDRATEAFF | TGTGCCAGTAGTGTTGACAGGGCCACTGAAGCTTTCTTT
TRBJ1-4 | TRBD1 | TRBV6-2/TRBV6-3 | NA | CASSRGQGFPNEKLFF | TGTGCCAGCAGCCGCGGACAGGGCTTCCCTAATGAAAAACTGTTTTTT
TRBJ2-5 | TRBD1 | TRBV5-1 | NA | CASSRTGQETQYF | TGCGCCAGCAGCAGGACAGGGCAAGAGACCCAGTACTTC
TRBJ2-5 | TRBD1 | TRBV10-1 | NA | CASRKRDRGKETQYF | TGCGCCAGCAGGAAACGGGACAGGGGGAAAGAGACCCAGTACTTC
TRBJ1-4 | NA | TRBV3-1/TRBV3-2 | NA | CASSRFGEKLFF | TGTGCCAGCAGCCGTTTCGGTGAAAAACTGTTTTTT
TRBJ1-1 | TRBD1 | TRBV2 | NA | CASSVSGGRRTTEAFF | TGTGCCAGCAGTGTATCAGGGGGCCGGAGAACCACTGAAGCTTTCTTT
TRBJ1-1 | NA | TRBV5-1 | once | CASSYQTGLNTEAFF | TGCGCCAGCAGCTACCAGACAGGCCTGAACACTGAAGCTTTCTTT
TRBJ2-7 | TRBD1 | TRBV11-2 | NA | CASRREATGVSYEQYF | TGTGCCAGCAGACGTGAAGCTACAGGGGTCTCCTACGAGCAGTACTTC
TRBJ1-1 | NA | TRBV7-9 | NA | CASSLAGRGFTEAFF | TGTGCCAGCAGCTTAGCAGGACGCGGGTTCACTGAAGCTTTCTTT
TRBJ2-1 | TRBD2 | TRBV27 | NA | CASRRAGGSDEQFF | TGTGCCAGCAGAAGAGCGGGGGGCAGCGATGAGCAGTTCTTC
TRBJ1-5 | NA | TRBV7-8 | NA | CASSFRESNQPQHF | TGTGCCAGCAGCTTTCGGGAGAGCAATCAGCCCCAGCATTTT
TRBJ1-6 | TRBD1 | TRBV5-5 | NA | CASSLQGARDSPLHF | TGTGCCAGCAGCTTGCAGGGGGCGCGGGATTCACCCCTCCACTTT
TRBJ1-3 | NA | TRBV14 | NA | CASSQDYVGNTIYF | TGTGCCAGCAGCCAAGATTATGTAGGAAACACCATATATTTT
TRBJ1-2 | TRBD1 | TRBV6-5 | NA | CASSYAPTGDGYTF | TGTGCCAGCAGTTACGCCCCGACAGGGGATGGCTACACCTTC
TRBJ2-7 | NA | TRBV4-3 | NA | CASSQDWRVEDEQYF | TGCGCCAGCAGCCAAGATTGGAGGGTTGAGGACGAGCAGTACTTC
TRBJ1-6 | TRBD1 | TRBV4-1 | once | CASSQDDRAYSPLHF | TGCGCCAGCAGCCAAGACGACAGGGCGTATTCACCCCTCCACTTT
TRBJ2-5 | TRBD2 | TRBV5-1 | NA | CASSPVLAGGQETQYF | TGCGCCAGCAGTCCCGTGCTAGCGGGGGGGCAAGAGACCCAGTACTTC
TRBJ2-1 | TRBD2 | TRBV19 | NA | CASSIFRGGEQFF | TGTGCCAGTAGTATTTTTCGCGGGGGTGAGCAGTTCTTC
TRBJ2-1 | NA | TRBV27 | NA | CASSLPGSHNEQFF | TGTGCCAGCAGTTTACCCGGGTCACACAATGAGCAGTTCTTC
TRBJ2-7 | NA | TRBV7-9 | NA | CASTQRGTYEQYF | TGTGCCAGCACCCAAAGGGGCACTTACGAGCAGTACTTC
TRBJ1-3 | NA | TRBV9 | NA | CASSAEHRISSGNTIYF | TGTGCCAGCAGCGCAGAACACAGGATTAGCTCTGGAAACACCATATATTTT
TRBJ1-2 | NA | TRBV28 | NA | CASRPASRDRYGYTF | TGTGCCAGCAGGCCGGCGTCCAGGGATCGCTATGGCTACACCTTC
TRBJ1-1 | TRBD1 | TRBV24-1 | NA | CATSDTRQGAVEAFF | TGTGCCACCAGTGATACAAGACAGGGGGCGGTTGAAGCTTTCTTT
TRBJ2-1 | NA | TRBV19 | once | CASSRDPSYNEQFF | TGTGCCAGTAGCCGGGATCCTTCCTACAATGAGCAGTTCTTC
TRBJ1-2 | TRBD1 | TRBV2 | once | CASTWTGGSLSDGYTF | TGTGCCAGCACCTGGACAGGGGGCTCCCTCTCAGATGGCTACACCTTC
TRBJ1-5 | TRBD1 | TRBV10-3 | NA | CATKGDRGQPQHF | TGTGCCACTAAGGGAGACAGGGGCCAGCCCCAGCATTTT
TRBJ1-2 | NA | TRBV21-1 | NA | CASIYVRTGEYGYTF | TGTGCCAGCATTTACGTTCGGACAGGGGAGTATGGCTACACCTTC
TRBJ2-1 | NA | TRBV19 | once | CASSSASVEQFF | TGTGCCAGTAGTTCCGCTAGCGTTGAGCAGTTCTTC
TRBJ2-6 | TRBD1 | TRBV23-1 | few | CASSLPGQGAGANVLTF | TGCGCCAGCAGTCTCCCGGGACAGGGGGCTGGGGCCAACGTCCTGACTTTC
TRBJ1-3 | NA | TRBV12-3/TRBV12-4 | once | CASIQVGGNTIYF | TGTGCCAGCATCCAGGTTGGAGGAAACACCATATATTTT
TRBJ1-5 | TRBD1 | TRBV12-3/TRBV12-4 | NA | CASGDRNNQPQHF | TGTGCCAGCGGGGACAGAAATAATCAGCCCCAGCATTTT
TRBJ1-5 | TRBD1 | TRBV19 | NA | CASSPRTGGQPQHF | TGTGCCAGTAGTCCCCGAACAGGGGGCCAGCCCCAGCATTTT
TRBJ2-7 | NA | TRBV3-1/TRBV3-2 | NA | CASSQSLYEQYF | TGTGCCAGCAGCCAGAGCCTCTACGAGCAGTACTTC
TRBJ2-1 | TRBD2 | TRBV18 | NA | CASSDWAGGAYNEQFF | TGTGCCAGCTCAGACTGGGCGGGAGGTGCCTACAATGAGCAGTTCTTC
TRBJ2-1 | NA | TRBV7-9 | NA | CASSTPDQASYNEQFF | TGTGCCAGCAGCACCCCTGATCAGGCCTCCTACAATGAGCAGTTCTTC
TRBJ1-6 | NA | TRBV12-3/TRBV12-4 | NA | CASTWGRGSPLHF | TGTGCCAGCACCTGGGGCAGGGGATCACCCCTCCACTTT
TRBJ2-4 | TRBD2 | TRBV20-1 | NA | CSASSPSGRAGDIQYF | TGCAGTGCTAGTAGTCCTAGCGGGAGGGCCGGGGACATTCAGTACTTC
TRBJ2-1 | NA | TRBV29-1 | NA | CSVGRRGSSYNEQFF | TGCAGCGTAGGAAGGAGGGGTAGCTCCTACAATGAGCAGTTCTTC
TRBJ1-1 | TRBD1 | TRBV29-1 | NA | CSGFDRGTEAFF | TGCAGCGGATTTGACAGGGGAACTGAAGCTTTCTTT
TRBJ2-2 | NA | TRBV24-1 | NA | CATSDLQGPPAGELFF | TGTGCCACCAGTGATTTGCAGGGGCCCCCGGCGGGGGAGCTGTTTTTT
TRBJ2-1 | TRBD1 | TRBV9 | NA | CASSAEDRGLNEQFF | TGTGCCAGCAGCGCAGAGGACAGGGGGCTCAATGAGCAGTTCTTC
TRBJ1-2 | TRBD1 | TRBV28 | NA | CASRTGGDYGYTF | TGTGCCAGCAGAACAGGGGGCGACTATGGCTACACCTTC
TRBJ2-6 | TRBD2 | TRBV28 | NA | CASSLREGRSSGANVLTF | TGTGCCAGCAGTTTGAGGGAGGGGCGGAGCTCTGGGGCCAACGTCCTGACTTTC
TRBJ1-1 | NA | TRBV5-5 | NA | CASSWGTTMNTEAFF | TGTGCCAGCAGCTGGGGGACAACGATGAACACTGAAGCTTTCTTT
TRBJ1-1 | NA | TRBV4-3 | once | CASSQDGQMNTEAFF | TGCGCCAGCAGCCAAGACGGACAGATGAACACTGAAGCTTTCTTT
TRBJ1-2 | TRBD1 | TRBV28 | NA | CASSLQQDRGSLYGYTF | TGTGCCAGCAGTCTACAACAAGACAGGGGAAGTCTCTATGGCTACACCTTC
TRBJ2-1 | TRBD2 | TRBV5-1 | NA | CASSLASWAGGLNEQFF | TGCGCCAGCAGCTTGGCCAGTTGGGCGGGGGGGCTCAATGAGCAGTTCTTC